This T cell receptor (beta chain) was observed in a study of T cell changes during pregnancy in multiple sclerosis. Measured with immunoSEQ multiplex PCR; TCRdb has only the in-frame clones, and not every one. The data show 100,000 or so clones, over 85% seen once. The germline CDR1 and CDR2 sequences are SEHNR and FQNEAQ (reference sequence). The CDR3 runs 16 residues. Trimming cost V 5 bases and J 4 bases, with 21 bases left between them. This specimen was peripheral blood, taken after pregnancy. The sequence was collected from a female donor in good health, enrolled as a control in a pregnancy study. V usage is TRBV7-9 and J usage is TRBJ2-7, with D possibly being TRBD1 (6 bases). The CDR3 bases are TGTGCCAGCAGCGCCCCCATGTCACAGGGACGGTACGAGCAGTACTTC. Amino acid sequence: CASSAPMSQGRYEQYF.